A single TCR beta chain is shown here with its context. Its cognate antigen is unknown. CDR1 is ENHRY, CDR2 SYGVKD, per germline. Trimming took 10 bases from V and 4 from J; bases not matched to a gene: 9. This CDR3 region has 14 residues. TCRdb re-derived calls from the 5' RACE reads in MiXCR, one entry per CDR3 protein. Of roughly 120,000 distinct CDR3 sequences in the sample, about 15% were seen once. This entry is derived from a study of T-cell memory formation after mild COVID-19. At the level of the study: Clustering of TCRs was largely donor specific. Study-level findings and limits: CD8+ contracting clones occupied EMRA, while CD4+ ones occupied mainly CM and EM. Clones that contracted from day 15 to 85 were balanced CD4/CD8, while later expanders leaned CD4+. Researchers could not confirm that second-wave clones peaking on day 37 targeted SARS-CoV-2.

The TCR comes from an adult woman who had mild COVID-19 (a few samples of this study predate the infection). Cell type and time point are not known. The chain combines TRBV10-3 with TRBJ2-3, with TRBD2 matching over 9 bases. Sequencing input: PBMCs or a T cell subset sorted from them (not recorded which). Written as DNA, the CDR3 is TGTGCCACCTATAGCGGGAGCCTCTCAGATACGCAGTATTTT. The encoded protein is CATYSGSLSDTQYF.